What follows are 17 T cell receptor beta chains derived from one specimen sequenced in a study of T cell changes during pregnancy in multiple sclerosis (dated 2019 in TCRdb). Receptor amplification or capture employed the immunoSEQ multiplex PCR assay. TCRdb holds this immuneACCESS table with in-frame rearrangements only. Some clones are missing; in checked studies, unresolved V genes explain under half, and the rest has no known cause. The sample table holds about 76,000 clones, of which 93% were seen once. The ten largest clones capture 2.5% to 3% of the sample. The sample was peripheral blood, taken in the second trimester of pregnancy. These TCRs come from a female donor with multiple sclerosis, enrolled in a pregnancy study.

CDR3 nucleotides: TGCGCCAGCAGCCAAGATCAGGTGGGCGAGCAGTACTTC. Translated, it gives CASSQDQVGEQYF. This chain joins TRBV4-1 and TRBJ2-7, with D unclear. The CDR3 length is 13 residues. The germline V and J ends were trimmed by 0 bases and 6 bases, with 9 bases remaining between them. The germline V gene encodes CDR1 MGHRA and CDR2 YSYEKL.

This chain joins TRBV15 and TRBJ2-3; a weak D match, TRBD2 (6 bases). Trimming took 3 bases from V and 0 from J, leaving 13 bases between them. CDR1 is LNHNV, CDR2 YYDKDF, per germline (reference sequence). CDR3 length equals 16 residues. The CDR3 reads CATSSWDFTSTDTQYF. The CDR3 region has the DNA TGTGCCACCAGCAGCTGGGACTTCACTAGCACAGATACGCAGTATTTT.

The genes are TRBV5-6 and TRBJ2-7; D call uncertain. With 2 bases removed from V and 1 base from J, the gap between germline ends came to 10 bases. The CDR3 covers 14 residues. Germline values: CDR1 SGHDT, CDR2 YYEEEE. The DNA of the CDR3 is TGTGCCAGCAGCTTCTTCCGCCTATCCTACGAGCAGTACTTC. Translated: CASSFFRLSYEQYF.

This chain links TRBV4-1 with TRBJ1-1; 10 nucleotides align to TRBD1. The germline gives CDR1 MGHRA, CDR2 YSYEKL. This CDR3 spans 14 amino acids. With 6 bases clipped from V and 6 bases from J, the junction kept 7 bases outside the gene matches. CDR3 in amino acids: CASRQTGGLPEAFF. CDR3 bases: TGCGCCAGCAGGCAGACAGGGGGCCTCCCTGAAGCTTTCTTT.

The V and J genes are TRBV19 and TRBJ2-7, with TRBD1 identical over 8 bases. The CDR3 has 15 amino acids. Unmatched junction bases numbered 5, after V lost 3 bases and J lost 1 base. CDR1 and CDR2 (germline): LNHDA, SQIVND (reference sequence). The CDR3 DNA is TGTGCCAGTAGTATGGGGACAGGTTATTCCTACGAGCAGTACTTC. Translation: CASSMGTGYSYEQYF. Drawing the rest from reference TRBV19 and TRBJ2-7, the complete variable domain is DGGITQSPKYLFRKEGQNVTLSCEQNLNHDAMYWYRQDPGQGLRLIYYSQIVNDFQKGDIAEGYSVSREKKESFPLTVTSAQKNPTAFYLCASSMGTGYSYEQYFGPGTRLTVT.

The rearrangement uses TRBV5-6 and TRBJ2-2, with TRBD1 matching 7 bases. V lost 3 bases to trimming and J lost 5 bases; unmatched junction nucleotides: 4. The CDR3 contains 14 residues. Germline CDR1 and CDR2: SGHDT and YYEEEE. The CDR3 DNA is TGTGCCAGCAGCTCGAGGGGGCATACCGGGGAGCTGTTTTTT. Translating it yields CASSSRGHTGELFF.

The V gene is TRBV7-3, the J gene TRBJ1-1; 8 bases agree with TRBD1. The CDR3 runs to 15 residues. The germline V gene encodes CDR1 SGHTA and CDR2 FQGTGA. The junction had 2 bases not matched to a gene; V was cut back by 1 base and J by 1 base. The CDR3 nucleotides read TGTGCCAGCAGCTTAATTGGGACAGGGAACACTGAAGCTTTCTTT. Protein: CASSLIGTGNTEAFF.

J is TRBJ2-1 and V is TRBV27, with TRBD2 matching 12 bases. Germline V lookup: CDR1 MNHEY, CDR2 SMNVEV (reference sequence). The CDR3 contains 16 residues. The junction had 7 bases not matched to a gene; V was cut back by 6 bases and J by 4 bases. CDR3 DNA: TGTGCCAGCAGCCTAGCGGGGGGGCCTGGGTACAATGAGCAGTTCTTC. Amino acids: CASSLAGGPGYNEQFF.

The rearrangement uses TRBV6-6 and TRBJ1-3; D possibly corresponds to TRBD1 (5 bases). The CDR3 length is 16 residues. CDR1 and CDR2 (germline): MNHNY, SVGAGI (reference sequence). Deletions cut 2 bases from V and 3 bases from J, with 14 bases between. DNA for the CDR3: TGTGCCAGCAGTTACGGACACCGGTCCTTTGGAAACACCATATATTTT. Residues: CASSYGHRSFGNTIYF.

The chain uses TRBV19 and TRBJ2-7, with D perhaps matching TRBD1 (5 bases). Trimming pared 5 bases from V and 1 base from J, leaving 15 bases between. The V gene's germline CDR1 is LNHDA and CDR2 SQIVND (reference sequence). The CDR3 consists of 15 residues. CDR3 region: CASSPLAGPSYEQYF. The CDR3 coding sequence is TGTGCCAGTAGTCCCCTCGCAGGGCCGTCCTACGAGCAGTACTTC. Complete variable domain (other parts from reference TRBV19 and TRBJ2-7): DGGITQSPKYLFRKEGQNVTLSCEQNLNHDAMYWYRQDPGQGLRLIYYSQIVNDFQKGDIAEGYSVSREKKESFPLTVTSAQKNPTAFYLCASSPLAGPSYEQYFGPGTRLTVT.

The chain combines TRBV5-6 with TRBJ2-2, with TRBD2 identical over 11 bases. The CDR3 runs 17 residues. Germline assignment: CDR1 SGHDT and CDR2 YYEEEE. Germline trimming cut 1 base from V and 5 bases from J; bases unmatched to any gene: 7. In DNA, the CDR3 is TGTGCCAGCAGCTTGTTTAGCGGGGGGGAACATACCGGGGAGCTGTTTTTT. Protein: CASSLFSGGEHTGELFF.

The rearrangement links TRBV14 to TRBJ2-7, with 7 bases identical to TRBD1. V trimming: 3 bases; J trimming: 2 bases; junction bases outside the gene matches: 4. Germline V gene lookup returns CDR1 SGHDN and CDR2 FVKESK. The CDR3 is made up of 14 amino acids. The CDR3 loop reads CASSQGQPTYEQYF. The CDR3 region has the DNA TGTGCCAGCAGCCAGGGACAGCCAACCTACGAGCAGTACTTC. The full variable domain, completed using reference TRBV14 and TRBJ2-7, is EAGVTQFPSHSVIEKGQTVTLRCDPISGHDNLYWYRRVMGKEIKFLLHFVKESKQDESGMPNNRFLAERTGGTYSTLKVQPAELEDSGVYFCASSQGQPTYEQYFGPGTRLTVT.

The chain carries TRBV7-8 and TRBJ2-1; TRBD2 matches 16 bases. Germline V gene sequence: CDR1 SGHVS, CDR2 FQNEAQ. The junction had 7 bases not matched to a gene; V was cut back by 5 bases and J by 3 bases. CDR3 length: 18 amino acids. CDR3 region: CASSLGLAGGQLYNEQFF. In DNA form, the CDR3 reads TGTGCCAGCAGCCTGGGACTAGCGGGGGGGCAACTCTACAATGAGCAGTTCTTC.

This clone was seen just once. This sequence joins TRBV18 and TRBJ2-7, with 7 bases matching TRBD2. The germline gives CDR1 KGHSH, CDR2 LQKENI. Losses at the gene ends were 3 bases for V and 2 bases for J; bases not matched to a gene: 10. The CDR3 totals 16 residues. The CDR3 here is CASSPTTGGVPYEQYF. The CDR3, as DNA: TGTGCCAGCTCACCGACAACTGGGGGGGTTCCCTACGAGCAGTACTTC.

The chain has TRBV6-5 and TRBJ1-5; 9 positions match TRBD1. Germline CDR1 and CDR2: MNHEY and SVGAGI. The CDR3 extends over 15 amino acids. The V and J ends lost 6 bases and 7 bases, in that order; junction bases with no gene match: 10. The CDR3 DNA reads TGTGCCAGCAGCTTTGGACAGGGGAGTAACCAGCCCCAGCATTTT. Encoded protein: CASSFGQGSNQPQHF.

The rearrangement uses TRBV2 and TRBJ2-5; no reliable D call. The CDR3 extends over 14 amino acids. Germline V gives CDR1 SNHLY, CDR2 FYNNEI. V was pared by 3 bases and J by 5 bases, with 13 bases between. As DNA, the CDR3 is TGTGCCAGCAGTGAGGTGACCGCGGAGGAGACCCAGTACTTC. Its translation is CASSEVTAEETQYF.

The chain joins TRBV5-1 to TRBJ2-1; 8 nucleotides match TRBD2. With V trimmed by 0 bases and J by 1 base, 3 bases remained unmatched. The CDR3 sequence is 16 residues long. Germline loops: CDR1 SGHRS, CDR2 YFSETQ. The CDR3 sequence is CASSLAGGKSYNEQFF. DNA for the CDR3: TGCGCCAGCAGCTTGGCGGGGGGGAAATCCTACAATGAGCAGTTCTTC. Drawing the rest from reference TRBV5-1 and TRBJ2-1, the complete variable domain is KAGVTQTPRYLIKTRGQQVTLSCSPISGHRSVSWYQQTPGQGLQFLFEYFSETQRNKGNFPGRFSGRQFSNSRSEMNVSTLELGDSALYLCASSLAGGKSYNEQFFGPGTRLTVL.